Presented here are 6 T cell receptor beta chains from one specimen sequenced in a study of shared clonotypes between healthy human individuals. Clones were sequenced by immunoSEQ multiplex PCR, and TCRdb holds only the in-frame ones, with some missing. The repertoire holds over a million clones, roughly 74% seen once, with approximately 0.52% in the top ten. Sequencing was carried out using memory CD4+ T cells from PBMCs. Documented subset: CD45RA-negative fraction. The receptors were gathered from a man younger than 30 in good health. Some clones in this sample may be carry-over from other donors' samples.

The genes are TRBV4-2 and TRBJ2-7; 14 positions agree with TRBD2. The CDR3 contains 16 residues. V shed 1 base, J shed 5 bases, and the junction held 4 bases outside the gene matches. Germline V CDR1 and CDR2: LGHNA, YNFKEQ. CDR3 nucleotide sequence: TGTGCCAGCAGCCAAGGGACTAGCGGGGGGACCCACGAGCAGTACTTC. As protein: CASSQGTSGGTHEQYF.

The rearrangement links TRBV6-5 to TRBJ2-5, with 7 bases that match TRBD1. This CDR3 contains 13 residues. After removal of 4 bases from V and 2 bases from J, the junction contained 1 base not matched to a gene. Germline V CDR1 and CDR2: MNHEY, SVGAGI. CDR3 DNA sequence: TGTGCCAGCAGTTGGACAGGTCAAGAGACCCAGTACTTC. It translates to CASSWTGQETQYF.

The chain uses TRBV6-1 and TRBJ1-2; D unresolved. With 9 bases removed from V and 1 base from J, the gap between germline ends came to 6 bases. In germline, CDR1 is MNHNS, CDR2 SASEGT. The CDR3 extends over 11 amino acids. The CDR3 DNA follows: TGTGCCAGTCATCTTAACTATGGCTACACCTTC. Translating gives CASHLNYGYTF.

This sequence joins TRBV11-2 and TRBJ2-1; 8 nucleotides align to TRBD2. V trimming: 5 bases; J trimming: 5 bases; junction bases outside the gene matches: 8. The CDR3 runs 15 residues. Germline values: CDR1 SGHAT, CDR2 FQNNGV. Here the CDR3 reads CASSERTSRNNEQFF. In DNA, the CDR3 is TGTGCCAGCAGCGAAAGGACTAGCCGCAACAATGAGCAGTTCTTC.

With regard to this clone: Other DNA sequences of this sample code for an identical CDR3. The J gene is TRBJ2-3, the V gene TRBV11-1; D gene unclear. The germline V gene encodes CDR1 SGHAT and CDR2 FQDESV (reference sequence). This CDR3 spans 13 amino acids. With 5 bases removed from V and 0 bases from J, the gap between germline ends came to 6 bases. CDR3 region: CASSQPSTDTQYF. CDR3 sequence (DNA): TGTGCCAGCAGCCAACCAAGCACAGATACGCAGTATTTT.

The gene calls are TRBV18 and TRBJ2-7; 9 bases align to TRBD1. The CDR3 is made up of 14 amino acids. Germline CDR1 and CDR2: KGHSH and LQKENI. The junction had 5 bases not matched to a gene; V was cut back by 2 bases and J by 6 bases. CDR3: CASSPGTGWSEQYF. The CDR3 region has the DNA TGTGCCAGCTCACCAGGGACAGGGTGGAGCGAGCAGTACTTC.